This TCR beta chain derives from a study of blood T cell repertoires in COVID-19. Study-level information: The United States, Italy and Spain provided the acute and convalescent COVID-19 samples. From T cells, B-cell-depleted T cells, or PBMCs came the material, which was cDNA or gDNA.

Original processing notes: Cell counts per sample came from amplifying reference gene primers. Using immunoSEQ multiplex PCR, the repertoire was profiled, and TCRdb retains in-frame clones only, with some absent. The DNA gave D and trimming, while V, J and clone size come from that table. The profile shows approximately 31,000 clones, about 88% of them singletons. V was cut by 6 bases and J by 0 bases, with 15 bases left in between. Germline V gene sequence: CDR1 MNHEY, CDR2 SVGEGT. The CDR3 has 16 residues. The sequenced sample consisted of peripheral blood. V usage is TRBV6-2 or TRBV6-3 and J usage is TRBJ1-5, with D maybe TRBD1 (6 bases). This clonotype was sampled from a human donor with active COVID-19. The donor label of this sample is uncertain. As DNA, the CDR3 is TGTGCCAGCAGCCGTACAGGGTCTGGTAGCAATCAGCCCCAGCATTTT. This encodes CASSRTGSGSNQPQHF.